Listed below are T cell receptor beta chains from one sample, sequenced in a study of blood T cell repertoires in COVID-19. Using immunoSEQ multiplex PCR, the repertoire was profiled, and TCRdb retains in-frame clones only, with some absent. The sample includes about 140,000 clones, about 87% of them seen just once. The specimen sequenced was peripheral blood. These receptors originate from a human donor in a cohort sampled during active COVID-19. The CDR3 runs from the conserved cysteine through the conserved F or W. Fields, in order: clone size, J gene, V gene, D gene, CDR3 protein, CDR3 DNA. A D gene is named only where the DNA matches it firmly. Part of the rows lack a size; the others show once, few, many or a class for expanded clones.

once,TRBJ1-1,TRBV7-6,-,CASSPGVRTEAFF,TGTGCCAGCAGCCCCGGTGTCCGGACTGAAGCTTTCTTT
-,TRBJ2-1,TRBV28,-,CASSPRRDSLWDEQFF,TGTGCCAGCAGCCCCCGGCGGGACAGCCTTTGGGATGAGCAGTTCTTC
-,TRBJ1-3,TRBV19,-,CASTLWGLAGNTIYF,TGTGCCAGTACCCTTTGGGGCCTCGCTGGAAACACCATATATTTT
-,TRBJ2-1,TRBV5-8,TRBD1,CASSLCTRTGDCEQFF,TGTGCCAGCAGCTTGTGTACTCGGACAGGGGATTGTGAGCAGTTCTTC
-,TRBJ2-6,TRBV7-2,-,CASSFRRQAGANVLTF,TGTGCCAGCAGCTTCCGGCGACAGGCTGGGGCCAACGTCCTGACTTTC
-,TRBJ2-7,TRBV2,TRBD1,CASNRDRAPEQYF,TGTGCCAGCAATCGGGACAGGGCTCCCGAGCAGTACTTC
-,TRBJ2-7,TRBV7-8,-,CASSLVREQYF,TGTGCCAGCAGCTTAGTGCGGGAGCAGTACTTC
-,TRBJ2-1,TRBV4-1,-,CASSRSDGSYNEQFF,TGCGCCAGCAGTCGCTCAGACGGGTCCTACAATGAGCAGTTCTTC
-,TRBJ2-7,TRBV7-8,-,CAVVPSGRPSYEQYF,TGTGCTGTGGTCCCCAGCGGACGGCCGTCCTACGAGCAGTACTTC
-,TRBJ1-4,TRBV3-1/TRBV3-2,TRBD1,CASSQRQGEKLFF,TGTGCCAGCAGCCAGCGACAGGGGGAAAAACTGTTTTTT
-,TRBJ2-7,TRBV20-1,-,CSASRQAEQYF,TGCAGTGCTAGCCGCCAAGCCGAGCAGTACTTC
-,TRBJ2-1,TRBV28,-,CASSALGGDEQFF,TGTGCCAGCAGTGCCCTAGGGGGGGATGAGCAGTTCTTC
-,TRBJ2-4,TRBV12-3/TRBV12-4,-,CASTDIAKNIQYF,TGTGCCAGCACGGACATTGCCAAAAACATTCAGTACTTC
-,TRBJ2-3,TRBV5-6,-,CASSGPSTDTQYF,TGTGCCAGCAGTGGCCCTAGCACAGATACGCAGTATTTT
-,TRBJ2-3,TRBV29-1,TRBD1,CSVDYRQGIDTQYF,TGCAGCGTTGACTACCGACAGGGGATAGATACGCAGTATTTT
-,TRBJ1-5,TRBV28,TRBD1,CASRLTGGGQPQHF,TGTGCCAGCAGACTCACAGGGGGTGGTCAGCCCCAGCATTTT
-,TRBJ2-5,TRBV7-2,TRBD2,CASSLGGAGGMETQYF,TGTGCCAGCAGCTTAGGAGGAGCGGGAGGTATGGAAACCCAGTACTTC
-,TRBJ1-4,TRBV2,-,CASSMSGVMSEKLFF,TGTGCCAGCAGTATGAGCGGGGTGATGAGTGAAAAACTGTTTTTT
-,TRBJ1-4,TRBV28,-,CASSSVTGVNEKLFF,TGTGCCAGCAGTTCCGTAACAGGTGTCAATGAAAAACTGTTTTTT
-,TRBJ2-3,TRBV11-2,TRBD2,CASSSSRGGDTQYF,TGTGCCAGCAGCTCGTCTAGGGGAGGGGATACGCAGTATTTT
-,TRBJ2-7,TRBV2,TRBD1,CASRPGQGTYEQYF,TGTGCCAGCAGACCGGGACAGGGGACCTACGAGCAGTACTTC
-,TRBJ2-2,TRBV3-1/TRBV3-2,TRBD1,CASSLSDRGLRGELFF,TGTGCCAGCAGCCTATCGGACAGGGGGCTCCGAGGGGAGCTGTTTTTT
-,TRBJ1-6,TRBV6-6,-,CASTPGQPRRSPLHF,TGTGCCAGCACCCCAGGACAGCCGCGACGGTCACCCCTCCACTTT
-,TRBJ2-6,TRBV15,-,CATSPRASIWGANVLTF,TGTGCCACCAGCCCCAGGGCCAGCATCTGGGGGGCCAACGTCCTGACTTTC
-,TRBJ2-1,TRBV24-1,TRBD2,CATSDRTSGGANEQFF,TGTGCCACCAGTGACCGGACTAGCGGGGGGGCAAATGAGCAGTTCTTC
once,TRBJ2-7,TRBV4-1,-,CASSPQLALSYEQYF,TGCGCCAGCAGCCCCCAGCTAGCGTTATCCTACGAGCAGTACTTC
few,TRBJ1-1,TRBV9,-,CASSVDGWNTEAFF,TGTGCCAGCAGCGTAGACGGTTGGAACACTGAAGCTTTCTTT
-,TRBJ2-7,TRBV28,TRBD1,CASTSGTGYEQYF,TGTGCCAGCACCTCCGGGACAGGGTACGAGCAGTACTTC
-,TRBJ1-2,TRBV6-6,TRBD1,CASSYSGQGANYGYTF,TGTGCCAGCAGTTACTCGGGACAGGGGGCTAACTATGGCTACACCTTC
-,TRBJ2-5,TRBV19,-,CASSISRGQVGAQYF,TGTGCCAGTAGTATCAGCAGGGGCCAAGTCGGAGCCCAGTACTTC
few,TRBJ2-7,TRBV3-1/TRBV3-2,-,CASSQDLYGDEQYF,TGTGCCAGCAGCCAAGATCTATACGGGGACGAGCAGTACTTC
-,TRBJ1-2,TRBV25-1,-,CASADSFYGYTF,TGTGCCAGCGCTGACAGTTTCTATGGCTACACCTTC
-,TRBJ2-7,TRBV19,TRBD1,CASSSRTGANYEQYF,TGTGCCAGTAGTTCCCGGACAGGGGCAAACTACGAGCAGTACTTC
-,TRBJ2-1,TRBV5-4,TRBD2,CASSTGLAGGGDEQFF,TGTGCCAGCAGCACGGGACTAGCGGGAGGAGGCGATGAGCAGTTCTTC
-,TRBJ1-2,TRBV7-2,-,CASSPRAGTSLTNGYTF,TGTGCCAGCAGCCCGAGGGCGGGAACGAGTCTAACGAATGGCTACACCTTC
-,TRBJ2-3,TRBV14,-,CASSPRPGLGDTQYF,TGTGCCAGCAGCCCCCGGCCGGGTCTGGGAGATACGCAGTATTTT
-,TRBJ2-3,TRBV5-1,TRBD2,CASNPAGAYTDTQYF,TGCGCCAGCAACCCAGCGGGGGCCTACACAGATACGCAGTATTTT
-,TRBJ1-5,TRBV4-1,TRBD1,CASSQGTGGNQPQHF,TGCGCCAGCAGCCAGGGGACAGGGGGAAATCAGCCCCAGCATTTT
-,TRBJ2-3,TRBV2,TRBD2,CASRPGLGSTDTQYF,TGTGCCAGCAGGCCGGGACTAGGGAGCACAGATACGCAGTATTTT
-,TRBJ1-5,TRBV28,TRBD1,CASSRGISNQPQHF,TGTGCCAGCAGCAGGGGGATAAGCAATCAGCCCCAGCATTTT
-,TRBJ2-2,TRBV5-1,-,CASSSDRNTGELFF,TGCGCCAGCAGCTCGGACAGGAACACCGGGGAGCTGTTTTTT
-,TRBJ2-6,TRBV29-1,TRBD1,CSVLWDRDLHSRANVLTF,TGCAGCGTCCTTTGGGACAGGGATCTCCACTCTAGGGCCAACGTCCTGACTTTC
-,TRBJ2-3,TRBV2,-,CARGTSGFTDTQYF,TGTGCCAGGGGCACCAGCGGCTTCACAGATACGCAGTATTTT
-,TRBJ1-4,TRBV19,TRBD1,CASSIRDRNEKLFF,TGTGCCAGTAGTATCCGGGACAGAAATGAAAAACTGTTTTTT
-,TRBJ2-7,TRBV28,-,CASSLYEQYF,TGTGCCAGCAGTCTATACGAGCAGTACTTC
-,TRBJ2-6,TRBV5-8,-,CASSLDRNSGANVLTF,TGTGCCAGCAGCCTCGACAGGAACTCTGGGGCCAACGTCCTGACTTTC
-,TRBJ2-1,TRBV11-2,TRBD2,CASSLTSGGYNEQFF,TGTGCCAGCAGCTTGACTAGCGGGGGTTACAATGAGCAGTTCTTC
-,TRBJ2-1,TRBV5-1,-,CASSPTLSSYNEQFF,TGCGCCAGCAGTCCGACTCTAAGCTCCTACAATGAGCAGTTCTTC
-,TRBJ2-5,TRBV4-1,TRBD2,CASSQGLAGQETQYF,TGCGCCAGCAGCCAAGGGCTAGCGGGACAAGAGACCCAGTACTTC
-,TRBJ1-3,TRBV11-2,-,CASSLTDHIYF,TGTGCCAGCAGCTTAACAGACCACATATATTTT
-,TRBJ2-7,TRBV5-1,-,CASSLAGVAYEQYF,TGCGCCAGCAGCTTGGCCGGGGTTGCCTACGAGCAGTACTTC
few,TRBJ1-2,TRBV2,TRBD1,CASSEGTGTGYGYTF,TGTGCCAGCAGTGAAGGAACCGGGACAGGGTATGGCTACACCTTC
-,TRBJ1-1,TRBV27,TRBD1,CASSLTAGTGGTEAFF,TGTGCCAGCAGTTTAACCGCCGGGACAGGCGGCACTGAAGCTTTCTTT
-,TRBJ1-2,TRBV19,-,CASSIRGALSYGYTF,TGTGCCAGTAGTATTCGGGGGGCGCTTAGCTATGGCTACACCTTC